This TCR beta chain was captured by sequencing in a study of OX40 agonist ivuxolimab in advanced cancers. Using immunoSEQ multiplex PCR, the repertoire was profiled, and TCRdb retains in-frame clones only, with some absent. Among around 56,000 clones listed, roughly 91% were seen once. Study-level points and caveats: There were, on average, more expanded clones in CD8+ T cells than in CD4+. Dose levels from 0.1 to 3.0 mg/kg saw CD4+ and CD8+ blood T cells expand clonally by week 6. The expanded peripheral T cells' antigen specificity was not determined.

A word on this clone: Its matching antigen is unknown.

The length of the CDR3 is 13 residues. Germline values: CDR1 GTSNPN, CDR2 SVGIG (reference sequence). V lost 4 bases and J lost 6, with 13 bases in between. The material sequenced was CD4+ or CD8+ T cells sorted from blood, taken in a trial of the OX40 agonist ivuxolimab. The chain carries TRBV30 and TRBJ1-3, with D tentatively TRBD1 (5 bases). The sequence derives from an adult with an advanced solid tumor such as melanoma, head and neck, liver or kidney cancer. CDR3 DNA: TGTGCCTGGATGGGGGGACTCCTAAACACCATATATTTT. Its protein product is CAWMGGLLNTIYF.